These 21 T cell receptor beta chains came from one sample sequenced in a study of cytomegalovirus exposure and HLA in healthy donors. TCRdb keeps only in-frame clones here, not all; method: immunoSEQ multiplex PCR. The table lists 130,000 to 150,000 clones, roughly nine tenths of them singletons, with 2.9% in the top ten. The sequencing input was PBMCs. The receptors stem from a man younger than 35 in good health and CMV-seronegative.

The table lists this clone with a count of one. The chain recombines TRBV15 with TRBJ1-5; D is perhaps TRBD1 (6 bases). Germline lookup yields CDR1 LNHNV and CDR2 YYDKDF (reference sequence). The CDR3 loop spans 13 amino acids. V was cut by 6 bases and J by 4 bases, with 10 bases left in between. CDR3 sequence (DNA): TGTGCCACCAGGGCTGACAGGAATCAGCCCCAGCATTTT. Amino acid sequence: CATRADRNQPQHF.

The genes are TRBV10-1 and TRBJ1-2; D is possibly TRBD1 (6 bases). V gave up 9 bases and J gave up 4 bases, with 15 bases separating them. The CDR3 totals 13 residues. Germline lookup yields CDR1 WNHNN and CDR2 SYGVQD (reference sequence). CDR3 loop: CASSLTGTYGYTF. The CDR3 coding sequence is TGCGCCAGTTCCTTAACAGGGACCTATGGCTACACCTTC.

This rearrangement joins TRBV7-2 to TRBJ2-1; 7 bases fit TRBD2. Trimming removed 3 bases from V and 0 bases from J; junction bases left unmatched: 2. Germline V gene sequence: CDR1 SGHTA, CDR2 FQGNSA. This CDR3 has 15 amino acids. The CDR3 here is CASSLGGVSYNEQFF. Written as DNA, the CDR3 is TGTGCCAGCAGCTTGGGGGGGGTCTCCTACAATGAGCAGTTCTTC.

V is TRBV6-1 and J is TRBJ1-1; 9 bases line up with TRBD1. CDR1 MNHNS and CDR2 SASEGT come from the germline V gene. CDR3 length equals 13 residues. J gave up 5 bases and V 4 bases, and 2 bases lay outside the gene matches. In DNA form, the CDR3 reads TGTGCCAGCAGTGTACAGGGGGCGACTGAAGCTTTCTTT. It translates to CASSVQGATEAFF.

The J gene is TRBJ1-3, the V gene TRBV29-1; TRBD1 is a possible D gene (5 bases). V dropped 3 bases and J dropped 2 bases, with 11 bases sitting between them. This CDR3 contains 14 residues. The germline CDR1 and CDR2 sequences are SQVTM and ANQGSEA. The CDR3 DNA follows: TGCAGCGTTGATGGGGCAGAAACTGGAAACACCATATATTTT. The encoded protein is CSVDGAETGNTIYF.

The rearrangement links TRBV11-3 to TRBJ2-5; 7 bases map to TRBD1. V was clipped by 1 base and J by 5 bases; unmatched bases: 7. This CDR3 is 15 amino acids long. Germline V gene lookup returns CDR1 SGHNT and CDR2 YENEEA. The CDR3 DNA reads TGTGCCAGCAGCTTAGGGCCGGGACAGAGGGAGACCCAGTACTTC. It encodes CASSLGPGQRETQYF.

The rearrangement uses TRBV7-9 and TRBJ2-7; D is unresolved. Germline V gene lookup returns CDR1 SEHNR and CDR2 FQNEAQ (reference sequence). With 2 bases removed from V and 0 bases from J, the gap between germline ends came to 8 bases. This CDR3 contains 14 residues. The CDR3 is CASSLRGISYEQYF. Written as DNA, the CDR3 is TGTGCCAGCAGCTTACGCGGTATCTCCTACGAGCAGTACTTC. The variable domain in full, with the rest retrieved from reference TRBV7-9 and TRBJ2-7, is DTGVSQNPRHKITKRGQNVTFRCDPISEHNRLYWYRQTLGQGPEFLTYFQNEAQLEKSRLLSDRFSAERPKGSFSTLEIQRTEQGDSAMYLCASSLRGISYEQYFGPGTRLTVT.

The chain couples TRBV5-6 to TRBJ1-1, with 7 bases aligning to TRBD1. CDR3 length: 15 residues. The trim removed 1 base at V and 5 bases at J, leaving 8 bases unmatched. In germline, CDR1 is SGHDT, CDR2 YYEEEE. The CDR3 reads CASSLRWRGPTEAFF. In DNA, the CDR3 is TGTGCCAGCAGCTTGAGATGGAGGGGGCCGACTGAAGCTTTCTTT. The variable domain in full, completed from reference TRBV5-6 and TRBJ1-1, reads DAGVTQSPTHLIKTRGQQVTLRCSPKSGHDTVSWYQQALGQGPQFIFQYYEEEERQRGNFPDRFSGHQFPNYSSELNVNALLLGDSALYLCASSLRWRGPTEAFFGQGTRLTVV.

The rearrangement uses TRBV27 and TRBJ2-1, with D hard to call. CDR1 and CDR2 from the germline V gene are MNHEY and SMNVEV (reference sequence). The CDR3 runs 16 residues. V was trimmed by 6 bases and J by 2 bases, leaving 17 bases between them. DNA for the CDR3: TGTGCCAGCAGGCCCCCCCCTGGTGGCACCTACAATGAGCAGTTCTTC. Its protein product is CASRPPPGGTYNEQFF.

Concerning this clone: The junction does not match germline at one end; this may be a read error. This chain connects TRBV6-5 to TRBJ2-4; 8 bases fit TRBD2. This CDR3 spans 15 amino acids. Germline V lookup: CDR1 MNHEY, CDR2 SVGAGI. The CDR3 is CASSGLGLATNIQYF. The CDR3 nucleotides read TGTGCCAGCAGTGGTTTAGGACTAGCCACAAACATTCAGTACTTC.

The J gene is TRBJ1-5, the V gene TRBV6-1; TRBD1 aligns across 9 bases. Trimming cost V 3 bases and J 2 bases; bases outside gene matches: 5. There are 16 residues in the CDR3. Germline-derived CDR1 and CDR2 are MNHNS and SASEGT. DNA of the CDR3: TGTGCCAGCAGTGACCCGGGACAGGGTCGCAATCAGCCCCAGCATTTT. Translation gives CASSDPGQGRNQPQHF.

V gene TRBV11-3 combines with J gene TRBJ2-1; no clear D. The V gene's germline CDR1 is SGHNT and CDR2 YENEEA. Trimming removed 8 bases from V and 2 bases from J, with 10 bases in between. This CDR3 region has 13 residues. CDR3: CASGTGPYNEQFF. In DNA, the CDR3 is TGTGCCAGCGGAACTGGGCCCTACAATGAGCAGTTCTTC.

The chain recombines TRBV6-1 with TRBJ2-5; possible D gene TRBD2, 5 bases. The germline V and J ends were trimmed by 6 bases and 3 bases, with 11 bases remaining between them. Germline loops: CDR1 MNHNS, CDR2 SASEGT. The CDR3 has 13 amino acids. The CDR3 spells CASRGLGKETQYF. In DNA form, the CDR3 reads TGTGCCAGCAGGGGCCTCGGGAAAGAGACCCAGTACTTC.

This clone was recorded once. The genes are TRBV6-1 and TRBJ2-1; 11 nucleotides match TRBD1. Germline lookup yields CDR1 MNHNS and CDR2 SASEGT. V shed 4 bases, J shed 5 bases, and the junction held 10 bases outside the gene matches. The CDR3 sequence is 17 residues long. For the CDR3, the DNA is TGTGCCAGCAGTGGGGGACAGGGGGAATGGTATAACAATGAGCAGTTCTTC. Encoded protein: CASSGGQGEWYNNEQFF.

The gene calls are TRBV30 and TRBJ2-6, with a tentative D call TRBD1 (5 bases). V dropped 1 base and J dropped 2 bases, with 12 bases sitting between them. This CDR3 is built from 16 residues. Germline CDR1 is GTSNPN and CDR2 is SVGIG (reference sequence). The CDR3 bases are TGTGCCTGGAGTGGCATAGGGGAACCTGGGGCCAACGTCCTGACTTTC. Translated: CAWSGIGEPGANVLTF.

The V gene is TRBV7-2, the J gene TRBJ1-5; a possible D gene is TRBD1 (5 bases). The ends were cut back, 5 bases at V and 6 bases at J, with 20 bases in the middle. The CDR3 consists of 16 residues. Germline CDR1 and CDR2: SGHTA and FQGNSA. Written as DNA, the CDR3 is TGTGCCAGCAGCCCCCCTGTCGGTCAGGGCGGTCAGCCCCAGCATTTT. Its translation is CASSPPVGQGGQPQHF.

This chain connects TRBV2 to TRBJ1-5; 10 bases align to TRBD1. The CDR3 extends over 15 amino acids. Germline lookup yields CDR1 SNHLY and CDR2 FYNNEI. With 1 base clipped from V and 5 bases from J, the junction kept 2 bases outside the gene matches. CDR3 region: CASSEGQGAHQPQHF. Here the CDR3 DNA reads TGTGCCAGCAGTGAAGGACAGGGGGCTCATCAGCCCCAGCATTTT.

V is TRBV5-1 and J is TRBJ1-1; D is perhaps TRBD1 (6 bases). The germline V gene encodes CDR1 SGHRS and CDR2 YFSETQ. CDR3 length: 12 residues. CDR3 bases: TGCGCGACTCGAGGGGGGAACACTGAAGCTTTCTTT. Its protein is CATRGGNTEAFF.

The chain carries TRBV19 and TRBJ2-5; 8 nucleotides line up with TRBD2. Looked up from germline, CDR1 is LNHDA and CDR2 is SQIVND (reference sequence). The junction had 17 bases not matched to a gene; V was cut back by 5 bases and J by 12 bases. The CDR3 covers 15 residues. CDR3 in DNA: TGTGCCAGTAGTGAAACCGGGACGTCGGGGGGGTCGGAGTACTTC. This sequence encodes CASSETGTSGGSEYF.

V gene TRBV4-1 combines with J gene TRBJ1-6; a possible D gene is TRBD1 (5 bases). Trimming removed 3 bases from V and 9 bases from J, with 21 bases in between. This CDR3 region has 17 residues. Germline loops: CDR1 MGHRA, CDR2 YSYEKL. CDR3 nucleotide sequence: TGCGCCAGCAGCCAGCTGAGTCAGGGACTGGGCCCTTCACCCCTCCACTTT. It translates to CASSQLSQGLGPSPLHF.

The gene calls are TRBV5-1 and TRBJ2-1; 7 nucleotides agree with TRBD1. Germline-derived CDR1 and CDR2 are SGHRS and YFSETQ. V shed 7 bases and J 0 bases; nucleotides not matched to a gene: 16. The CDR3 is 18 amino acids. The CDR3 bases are TGCGCCAGCGGAAAAGGGACAGAACATTTATCCTCCTACAATGAGCAGTTCTTC. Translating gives CASGKGTEHLSSYNEQFF.